What follows are 28 T cell receptor beta chains derived from one specimen sequenced in a study of T cell responses to AZD1222 COVID-19 vaccine. Data came from immunoSEQ multiplex PCR; TCRdb stores just in-frame clones and leaves some out. Of over 130,000 clones listed, about 89% are singletons. This sample comprised peripheral blood, obtained 28 days after the second dose of the MenACWY control vaccine. The receptors shown here come from an adult who received the MenACWY meningococcal vaccine as a control.

This clone has only one observation. The chain has TRBV10-3 and TRBJ2-1; TRBD1 matches 8 bases. CDR1 is ENHRY and CDR2 is SYGVKD in the germline V gene. V shed 6 bases, J shed 8 bases, and the junction held 15 bases outside the gene matches. The length of the CDR3 is 16 residues. The CDR3 sequence is CAISERTGQSQDEQFF. The CDR3, as DNA: TGTGCCATCAGCGAGAGGACAGGGCAGTCCCAGGATGAGCAGTTCTTC.

V and J are TRBV19 and TRBJ2-2; D gene ambiguous. There are 15 residues in the CDR3. Germline-derived CDR1 and CDR2 are LNHDA and SQIVND (reference sequence). The V gene lost 3 bases and the J gene lost 0 bases, with 8 bases spanning the gap. In DNA form, the CDR3 reads TGTGCCAGTAGTATCTATCACTCGAACACCGGGGAGCTGTTTTTT. Translating it yields CASSIYHSNTGELFF.

V and J are TRBV12-3 or TRBV12-4 and TRBJ1-1; D gene uncertain. Between the trimmed V and J ends, which lost 7 bases and 3 bases, there was a span of 12 bases. This CDR3 has 13 amino acids. CDR3 amino acids: CASTRLGYTEAFF. The CDR3 nucleotides read TGTGCCAGCACCCGATTGGGGTACACTGAAGCTTTCTTT.

The CDR3 bases are TGTGCCATCAGTGAGGATCCAACAGGGGACCCCTCAACTAATGAAAAACTGTTTTTT. Amino acids: CAISEDPTGDPSTNEKLFF. V is TRBV10-3 and J is TRBJ1-4, with 7 nucleotides matching TRBD1. CDR3 size: 19 residues. The germline CDR1 and CDR2 sequences are ENHRY and SYGVKD. Trimming at V came to 2 bases and at J to 0 bases, leaving 12 bases not matched to a gene.

The V call is TRBV7-9, the J call TRBJ1-2; D is perhaps TRBD1 (6 bases). From germline, CDR1 is SEHNR and CDR2 FQNEAQ (reference sequence). V lost 6 bases and J 4 bases, leaving 12 bases between the germline ends. The CDR3 is 13 residues long. As DNA, the CDR3 is TGTGCCAGCAGTCAGGGGTCTGGCTATGGCTACACCTTC. Residues: CASSQGSGYGYTF.

The table lists this clone with a count of one. The chain combines TRBV7-6 with TRBJ2-7, with a weak D call TRBD1 (6 bases). Trimming stripped 1 base from V and 3 bases from J, with 19 bases between. CDR1 and CDR2 from the germline V gene are SGHVS and FNYEAQ. The CDR3 consists of 17 residues. The CDR3 coding sequence is TGTGCCAGCAGCTTAGGTCCAGGGGAGAAAATACTCTACGAGCAGTACTTC. As protein: CASSLGPGEKILYEQYF.

In this sample, this clone turned up once. The chain employs TRBV7-6 and TRBJ1-4; D not resolved. V was trimmed by 5 bases and J by 2 bases, leaving 15 bases between them. The CDR3 has 16 residues. Germline CDR1 and CDR2: SGHVS and FNYEAQ. DNA for the CDR3: TGTGCCAGCAGCCCGGGGAACAGAAACACTAATGAAAAACTGTTTTTT. Translating it yields CASSPGNRNTNEKLFF.

The rearrangement uses TRBV19 and TRBJ1-5; no clear D. Trimming left V 1 base short and J 4 bases short, with 5 bases between. Germline CDR1 is LNHDA and CDR2 is SQIVND (reference sequence). The CDR3 length is 13 residues. CDR3 DNA: TGTGCCAGTAGTATAGCTGGAAATCAGCCCCAGCATTTT. Translated: CASSIAGNQPQHF.

This sequence joins TRBV20-1 and TRBJ1-1; D remains unclear. Trimming took 5 bases from V and 11 from J, leaving 15 bases between them. Looked up from germline, CDR1 is DFQATT and CDR2 is SNEGSKA (reference sequence). The CDR3 has 11 amino acids. The CDR3 DNA is TGCAGTGCTGGGGTTGTCCAGGAGGCTTTCTTT. This sequence encodes CSAGVVQEAFF.

CDR3 protein: CATSDHGSGNQPQHF. CDR3 bases: TGTGCCACCAGTGACCATGGCAGCGGAAATCAGCCCCAGCATTTT. The V call is TRBV24-1, the J call TRBJ1-5, with unresolved D. The CDR3 has 15 amino acids. From germline, CDR1 is KGHDR and CDR2 SFDVKD. V lost 4 bases to trimming and J lost 4 bases, with 13 bases between them.

V is TRBV19 and J is TRBJ1-6; a possible D gene is TRBD1 (5 bases). In germline, CDR1 is LNHDA, CDR2 SQIVND (reference sequence). V lost 5 bases to trimming and J lost 7 bases, with 9 bases between them. This CDR3 has 13 residues. The CDR3 DNA sequence: TGTGCCAGTAGTCCTCGACAGAATTCACCCCTCCACTTT. Encoded protein: CASSPRQNSPLHF.

The chain carries TRBV12-5 and TRBJ2-7, with D possibly being TRBD2 (5 bases). CDR1 is LGHNT, CDR2 FRNRAP, per germline. V dropped 1 base and J dropped 0 bases, with 16 bases sitting between them. The CDR3 loop spans 17 amino acids. The CDR3 sequence: CASGLEVGSGSSYEQYF. CDR3 nucleotide sequence: TGTGCTAGTGGTTTGGAGGTCGGTTCGGGGAGCTCCTACGAGCAGTACTTC.

The chain combines TRBV15 with TRBJ1-3; TRBD1 might be the D (5 bases). V was clipped by 2 bases and J by 4 bases, with 15 bases between them. The germline gives CDR1 LNHNV, CDR2 YYDKDF (reference sequence). This CDR3 has 16 residues. The CDR3 here is CATSRHWGGRGNTIYF. CDR3 nucleotide sequence: TGTGCCACCAGCAGACATTGGGGCGGACGGGGAAACACCATATATTTT.

This chain joins TRBV15 and TRBJ1-6; 7 bases agree with TRBD1. V shed 6 bases, J shed 10 bases, and the junction held 15 bases outside the gene matches. Germline CDR1 and CDR2: LNHNV and YYDKDF (reference sequence). This CDR3 has 16 residues. As DNA, the CDR3 is TGTGCCACCAGTAAGACAGGGCCGAATGGGGAATCACCCCTCCACTTT. Protein: CATSKTGPNGESPLHF.

The CDR3, as DNA: TGTGCTAGTGGTTTGGGACAGGGGTTGGTAGCCAAAAACATTCAGTACTTC. Protein product: CASGLGQGLVAKNIQYF. The rearrangement links TRBV12-5 to TRBJ2-4; 8 positions agree with TRBD1. CDR3 length: 17 residues. The V gene end was trimmed by 1 base and the J gene end by 0 bases; junction bases not matched to a gene: 5. CDR1 is LGHNT and CDR2 is FRNRAP in the germline V gene.

The chain recombines TRBV7-2 with TRBJ1-2; weak D call: TRBD1 (6 bases). The V and J ends lost 1 base and 2 bases respectively, with 8 bases between them. CDR3 size: 14 residues. Per germline, CDR1 SGHTA and CDR2 FQGNSA. This chain's CDR3 is CASSLDRANYGYTF. CDR3 in DNA: TGTGCCAGCAGCTTAGACAGGGCAAACTATGGCTACACCTTC.

The genes are TRBV14 and TRBJ1-5, with D tentatively TRBD1 (6 bases). This CDR3 contains 14 residues. With 5 bases removed from V and 3 bases from J, the gap between germline ends came to 11 bases. CDR1 and CDR2 from the germline V gene are SGHDN and FVKESK. CDR3 region: CASSNRDINQPQHF. CDR3 DNA sequence: TGTGCCAGCAGCAACCGGGACATCAATCAGCCCCAGCATTTT.

This chain joins TRBV30 and TRBJ2-2; D is unresolved. V was cut by 0 bases and J by 1 base, with 9 bases left in between. The germline V gene encodes CDR1 GTSNPN and CDR2 SVGIG (reference sequence). There are 15 residues in the CDR3. The DNA for the CDR3 is TGTGCCTGGAGTGTAGGTTGGGGGAACACCGGGGAGCTGTTTTTT. Translated, it gives CAWSVGWGNTGELFF.

The V and J genes are TRBV7-9 and TRBJ2-7; no reliable D call. With 7 bases removed from V and 1 base from J, the gap between germline ends came to 20 bases. CDR3 length equals 16 residues. Looked up from germline, CDR1 is SEHNR and CDR2 is FQNEAQ (reference sequence). The CDR3 sequence: CASNVARLADSYEQYF. CDR3 bases: TGTGCCAGCAACGTTGCAAGGTTGGCAGATTCCTACGAGCAGTACTTC.

The chain couples TRBV4-3 to TRBJ1-1; TRBD1 aligns across 7 bases. The ends lost 1 base at V and 5 bases at J; junction bases unmatched: 13. CDR3 length: 17 residues. Germline V gives CDR1 LGHNA, CDR2 YSLEER. The CDR3 is CASSQAEQGKRRTEAFF. CDR3 sequence (DNA): TGCGCCAGCAGCCAAGCAGAACAGGGGAAAAGACGGACTGAAGCTTTCTTT.

The J gene is TRBJ2-7, the V gene TRBV10-2; no clear D gene. Germline CDR1 is WSHSY and CDR2 is SAAADI. The CDR3 loop spans 13 amino acids. Trimming removed 0 bases at V and 2 bases at J, with 5 bases between. The CDR3 loop reads CASSESGTYEQYF. For the CDR3, the DNA is TGCGCCAGCAGTGAGTCGGGGACCTACGAGCAGTACTTC.

This chain links TRBV11-3 with TRBJ2-7; 10 nucleotides line up with TRBD1. CDR3 size: 15 residues. Germline V lookup: CDR1 SGHNT, CDR2 YENEEA. Trimming at V came to 5 bases and at J to 1 base, leaving 5 bases not matched to a gene. In DNA, the CDR3 is TGTGCCAGCAGCCCCGACAGGGGGCGATCCTACGAGCAGTACTTC. Protein product: CASSPDRGRSYEQYF.

The gene calls are TRBV2 and TRBJ2-5; 7 nucleotides match TRBD1. This CDR3 has 12 residues. V was pared by 7 bases and J by 9 bases, with 8 bases of the junction left unmatched. CDR1 SNHLY and CDR2 FYNNEI come from the germline V gene. CDR3 in amino acids: CASTGQVGAQYF. CDR3 coding DNA: TGTGCCAGCACCGGACAGGTGGGGGCCCAGTACTTC. Full variable domain (missing parts from reference TRBV2 and TRBJ2-5): EPEVTQTPSHQVTQMGQEVILRCVPISNHLYFYWYRQILGQKVEFLVSFYNNEISEKSEIFDDQFSVERPDGSNFTLKIRSTKLEDSAMYFCASTGQVGAQYFGPGTRLLVL.

The genes are TRBV5-8 and TRBJ2-7; 7 nucleotides agree with TRBD1. With V trimmed by 4 bases and J by 2 bases, 9 bases remained unmatched. The CDR3 is made up of 15 amino acids. Germline V CDR1 and CDR2: SGHTS, YDEGEE. The CDR3 reads CASSRRTGPAYEQYF. CDR3 bases: TGTGCCAGCAGCCGCCGGACAGGTCCAGCCTACGAGCAGTACTTC.

The V and J genes are TRBV28 and TRBJ1-4, with 10 bases matching TRBD1. This CDR3 has 15 residues. V was pared by 2 bases and J by 8 bases, with 5 bases of the junction left unmatched. The V gene's germline CDR1 is MDHEN and CDR2 SYDVKM. The CDR3 region is CASSLPGTGVEKLFF. The CDR3, as DNA: TGTGCCAGCAGTTTACCCGGGACAGGGGTAGAAAAACTGTTTTTT.

The rearrangement uses TRBV18 and TRBJ2-1, with TRBD2 matching over 15 bases. CDR3 length: 16 residues. The ends lost 2 bases at V and 6 bases at J; junction bases unmatched: 2. The germline gives CDR1 KGHSH, CDR2 LQKENI. This CDR3 is CASSPSGLAGGNEQFF. The CDR3, as DNA: TGTGCCAGCTCACCATCGGGACTAGCGGGAGGCAATGAGCAGTTCTTC.

V is TRBV18 and J is TRBJ1-1; no firm D call. Trimming pared 4 bases from V and 8 bases from J, leaving 14 bases between. The CDR3 consists of 13 residues. Germline assignment: CDR1 KGHSH and CDR2 LQKENI. CDR3 in DNA: TGTGCCAGCTCACAAAGGACCGCTGCCGAAGCTTTCTTT. Protein sequence: CASSQRTAAEAFF.

This sequence joins TRBV6-1 and TRBJ1-6; 9 bases align to TRBD1. The CDR3 covers 15 residues. Losses at the gene ends were 6 bases for V and 7 bases for J; bases not matched to a gene: 7. Looked up from germline, CDR1 is MNHNS and CDR2 is SASEGT. The CDR3 DNA sequence: TGTGCCAGCAGAATAACCGGGACAGGGAATTCACCCCTCCACTTT. Its translation is CASRITGTGNSPLHF.